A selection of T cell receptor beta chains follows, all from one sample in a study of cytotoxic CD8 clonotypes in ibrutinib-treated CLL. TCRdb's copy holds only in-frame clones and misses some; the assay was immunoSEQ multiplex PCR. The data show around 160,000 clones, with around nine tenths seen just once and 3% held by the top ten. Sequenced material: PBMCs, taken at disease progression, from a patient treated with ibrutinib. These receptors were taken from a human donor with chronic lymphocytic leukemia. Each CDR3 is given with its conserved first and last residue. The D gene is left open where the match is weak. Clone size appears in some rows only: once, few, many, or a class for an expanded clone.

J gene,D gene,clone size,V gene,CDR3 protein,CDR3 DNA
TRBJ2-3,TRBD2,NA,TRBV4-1,CASSQEDSAGRTDTQYF,TGCGCCAGCAGCCAAGAGGATTCAGCGGGACGCACAGATACGCAGTATTTT
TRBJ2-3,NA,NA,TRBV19,CASSVGDESRTDTQYF,TGTGCCAGTAGTGTTGGAGATGAGAGTAGGACAGATACGCAGTATTTT
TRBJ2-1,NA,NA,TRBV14,CASYYSGTREQFF,TGTGCCAGTTATTACTCCGGGACTCGGGAGCAGTTCTTC
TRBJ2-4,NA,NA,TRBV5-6,CASSLGGADIQYF,TGTGCCAGCAGCTTGGGCGGGGCGGACATTCAGTACTTC
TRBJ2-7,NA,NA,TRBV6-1,CATIVGVVAEQYF,TGTGCCACCATCGTCGGGGTTGTAGCCGAGCAGTACTTC
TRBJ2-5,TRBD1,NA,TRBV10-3,CAISDSDRGQETQYF,TGTGCCATCAGTGATTCAGACAGGGGCCAAGAGACCCAGTACTTC
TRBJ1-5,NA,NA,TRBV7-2,CASSLGPGANQPQHF,TGTGCCAGCAGCTTAGGTCCGGGGGCTAATCAGCCCCAGCATTTT
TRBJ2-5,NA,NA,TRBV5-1,CASSLRAREETQYF,TGCGCCAGCAGCTTGAGGGCCAGGGAAGAGACCCAGTACTTC
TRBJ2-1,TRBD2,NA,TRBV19,CASKASGTPENEQFF,TGTGCCAGTAAGGCTAGCGGGACCCCGGAGAATGAGCAGTTCTTC
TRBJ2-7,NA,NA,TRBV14,CASSQDLADEQYF,TGTGCCAGCAGCCAAGACCTCGCGGACGAGCAGTACTTC
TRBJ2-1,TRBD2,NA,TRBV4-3,CASSPRTRLNEQFF,TGCGCCAGCAGCCCCAGGACTAGACTCAATGAGCAGTTCTTC
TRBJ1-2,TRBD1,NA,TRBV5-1,CASSLDRGLDYGYTF,TGCGCCAGCAGCTTGGACAGGGGGCTCGACTATGGCTACACCTTC
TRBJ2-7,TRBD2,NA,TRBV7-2,CASSPAGTSGSFNEQYF,TGTGCCAGCAGCCCGGCCGGGACTAGCGGGAGCTTTAACGAGCAGTACTTC
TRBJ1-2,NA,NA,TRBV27,CASSLSGGTGVYTF,TGTGCCAGCAGTTTATCGGGAGGGACGGGGGTTTACACCTTC
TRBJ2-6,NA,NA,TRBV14,CASLPGGSGANVLTF,TGTGCCAGCCTCCCTGGGGGCTCTGGGGCCAACGTCCTGACTTTC
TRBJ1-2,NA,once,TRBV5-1,CASSLAPGGGGYTF,TGCGCCAGCAGCTTGGCCCCGGGAGGGGGAGGCTACACCTTC
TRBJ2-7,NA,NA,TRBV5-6,CASSRRVASGSYEQYF,TGTGCCAGCAGCCGAAGGGTCGCGAGCGGGTCCTACGAGCAGTACTTC
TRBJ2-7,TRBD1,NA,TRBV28,CASSLRGLSYEQYF,TGTGCCAGCAGTTTAAGGGGGCTCTCCTACGAGCAGTACTTC
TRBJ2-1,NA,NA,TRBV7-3,CASSLKPYEQFF,TGTGCCAGCAGCTTAAAGCCTTATGAGCAGTTCTTC
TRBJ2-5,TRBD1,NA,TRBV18,CASSLDRGLGETQYF,TGTGCCAGCTCGCTCGACAGGGGGCTTGGAGAGACCCAGTACTTC
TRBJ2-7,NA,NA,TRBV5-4,CASSKRIGLGGAREQYF,TGTGCCAGCAGCAAGCGTATTGGTTTGGGGGGGGCGCGAGAGCAGTACTTC
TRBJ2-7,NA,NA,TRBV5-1,CASSGTVAYEQYF,TGCGCCAGCAGCGGGACGGTGGCCTACGAGCAGTACTTC
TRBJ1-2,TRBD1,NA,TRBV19,CASSMGDRVNYGYTF,TGTGCCAGTAGTATGGGGGACAGGGTAAACTATGGCTACACCTTC
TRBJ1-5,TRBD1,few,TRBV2,CASSGTGTYQPQHF,TGTGCCAGCAGTGGGACAGGGACATATCAGCCCCAGCATTTT
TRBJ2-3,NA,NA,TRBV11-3,CASSLDTSLLSTDTQYF,TGTGCCAGCAGCTTAGACACTAGTCTGCTTAGCACAGATACGCAGTATTTT
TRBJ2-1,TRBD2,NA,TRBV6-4,CASSESGRAGYEQFF,TGTGCCAGCAGTGAGAGCGGGAGGGCCGGTTATGAGCAGTTCTTC
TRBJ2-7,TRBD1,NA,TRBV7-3,CASSSQGQIYYEQYF,TGTGCCAGCAGCTCCCAGGGACAGATATACTACGAGCAGTACTTC
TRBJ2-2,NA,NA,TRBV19,CASSINRDPGELFF,TGTGCCAGTAGTATAAACAGGGACCCCGGGGAGCTGTTTTTT
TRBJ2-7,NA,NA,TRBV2,CASSLGRRATYEQYF,TGTGCCAGCAGCCTAGGGCGGCGGGCTACCTACGAGCAGTACTTC
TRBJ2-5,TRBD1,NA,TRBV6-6,CASSYSGTGQQETQYF,TGTGCCAGCAGTTACTCGGGGACAGGCCAACAAGAGACCCAGTACTTC
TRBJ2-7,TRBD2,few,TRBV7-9,CASSSAGGVYEQYF,TGTGCCAGCAGCTCGGCTGGGGGGGTCTACGAGCAGTACTTC
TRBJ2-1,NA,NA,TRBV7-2,CASSLVVRAGSNEQFF,TGTGCCAGCAGCTTAGTGGTAAGGGCCGGGTCCAATGAGCAGTTCTTC
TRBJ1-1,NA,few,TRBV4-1,CASSQDEAQNTEAFF,TGCGCCAGCAGCCAAGATGAGGCCCAGAACACTGAAGCTTTCTTT
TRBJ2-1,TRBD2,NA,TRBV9,CASSVAQYESGRRGEQFF,TGTGCCAGCAGCGTAGCCCAGTATGAGAGCGGGAGACGGGGTGAGCAGTTCTTC
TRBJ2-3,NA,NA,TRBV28,CASSQFGASDTQYF,TGTGCCAGCAGTCAATTCGGGGCCTCAGATACGCAGTATTTT
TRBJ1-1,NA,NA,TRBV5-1,CASTLLGRNTEAFF,TGCGCCAGCACCCTACTGGGGCGGAACACTGAAGCTTTCTTT
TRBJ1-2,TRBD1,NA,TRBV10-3,CAISEGDSYGYTF,TGTGCCATCAGTGAAGGGGACAGCTATGGCTACACCTTC
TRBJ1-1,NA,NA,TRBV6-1,CASSEVGRMNTEAFF,TGTGCCAGCAGTGAAGTGGGCAGGATGAACACTGAAGCTTTCTTT
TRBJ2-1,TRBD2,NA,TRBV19,CASSITLRVLAGGLYEQFF,TGTGCCAGTAGTATAACTCTTAGGGTCCTAGCGGGAGGGCTTTATGAGCAGTTCTTC
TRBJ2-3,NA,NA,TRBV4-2,CASSQLVGASTDTQYF,TGTGCCAGCAGCCAACTGGTCGGGGCTAGCACAGATACGCAGTATTTT
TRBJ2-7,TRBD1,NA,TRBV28,CASRRTGEGEQYF,TGTGCCAGCAGACGGACAGGGGAGGGAGAGCAGTACTTC
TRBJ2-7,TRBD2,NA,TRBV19,CASRGLGTYEQYF,TGTGCCAGTAGGGGACTAGGTACCTACGAGCAGTACTTC
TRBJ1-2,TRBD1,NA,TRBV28,CASNFLGQVLGYTF,TGTGCCAGCAATTTTCTGGGACAGGTATTGGGCTACACCTTC
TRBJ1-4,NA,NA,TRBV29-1,CSASPGDEKLFF,TGCAGCGCCTCTCCCGGGGATGAAAAACTGTTTTTT
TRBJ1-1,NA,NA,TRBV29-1,CSVPKWGAQGNTEAFF,TGCAGCGTCCCAAAGTGGGGGGCGCAGGGGAACACTGAAGCTTTCTTT
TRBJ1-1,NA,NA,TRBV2,CASSDHVGVWANTEAFF,TGTGCCAGCAGTGACCACGTGGGGGTTTGGGCCAACACTGAAGCTTTCTTT